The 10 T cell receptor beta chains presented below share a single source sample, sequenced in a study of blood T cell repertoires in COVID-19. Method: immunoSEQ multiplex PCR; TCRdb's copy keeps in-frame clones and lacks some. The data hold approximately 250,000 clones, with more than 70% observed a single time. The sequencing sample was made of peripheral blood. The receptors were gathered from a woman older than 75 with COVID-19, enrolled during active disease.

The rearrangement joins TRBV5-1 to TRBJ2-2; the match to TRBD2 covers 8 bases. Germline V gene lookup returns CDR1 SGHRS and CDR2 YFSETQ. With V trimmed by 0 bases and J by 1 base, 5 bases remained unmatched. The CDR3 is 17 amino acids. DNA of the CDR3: TGCGCCAGCAGCTTGGTGGCCAGCGGGGGGAACACCGGGGAGCTGTTTTTT. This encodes CASSLVASGGNTGELFF.

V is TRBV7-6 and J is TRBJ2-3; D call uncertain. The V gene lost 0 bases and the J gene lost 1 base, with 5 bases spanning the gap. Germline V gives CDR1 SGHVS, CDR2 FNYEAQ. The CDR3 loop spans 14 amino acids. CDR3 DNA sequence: TGTGCCAGCAGCTTAGCGAGAGGCACAGATACGCAGTATTTT. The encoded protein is CASSLARGTDTQYF.

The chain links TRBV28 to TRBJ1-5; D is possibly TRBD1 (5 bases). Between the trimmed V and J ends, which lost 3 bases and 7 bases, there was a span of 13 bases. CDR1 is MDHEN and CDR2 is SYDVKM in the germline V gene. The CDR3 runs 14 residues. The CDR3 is CASSFGQGGQPQHF. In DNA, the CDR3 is TGTGCCAGCAGTTTTGGGCAGGGCGGACAGCCCCAGCATTTT.

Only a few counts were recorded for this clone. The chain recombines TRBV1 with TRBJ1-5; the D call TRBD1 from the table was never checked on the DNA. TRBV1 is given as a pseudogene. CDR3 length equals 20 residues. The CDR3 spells CTSSQGATGEFLYSNQPQHF. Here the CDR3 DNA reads TGCACCAGCAGCCAGGGAGCCACAGGGGAATTCCTATATAGCAATCAGCCCCAGCATTTT.

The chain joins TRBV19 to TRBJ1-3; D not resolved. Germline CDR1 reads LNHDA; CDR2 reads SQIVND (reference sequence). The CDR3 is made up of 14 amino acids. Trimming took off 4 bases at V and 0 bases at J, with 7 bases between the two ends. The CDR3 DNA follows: TGTGCCAGTAGTAAAAGGAGCTCTGGAAACACCATATATTTT. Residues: CASSKRSSGNTIYF.

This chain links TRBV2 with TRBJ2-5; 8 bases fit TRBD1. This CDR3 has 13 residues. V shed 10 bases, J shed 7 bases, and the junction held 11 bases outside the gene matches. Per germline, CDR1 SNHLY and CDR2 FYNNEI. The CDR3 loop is CATLQDRARTQYF. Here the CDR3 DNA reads TGTGCCACCCTCCAGGACAGGGCCCGGACCCAGTACTTC.

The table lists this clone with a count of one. CDR3 region: CSADRGENTGELFF. CDR3 nucleotide sequence: TGCAGCGCAGACAGGGGTGAGAACACCGGGGAGCTGTTTTTT. This chain links TRBV29-1 with TRBJ2-2; 8 bases agree with TRBD1. The CDR3 spans 14 residues. Germline trimming cut 7 bases from V and 1 base from J; bases unmatched to any gene: 5. CDR1 SQVTM and CDR2 ANQGSEA come from the germline V gene.

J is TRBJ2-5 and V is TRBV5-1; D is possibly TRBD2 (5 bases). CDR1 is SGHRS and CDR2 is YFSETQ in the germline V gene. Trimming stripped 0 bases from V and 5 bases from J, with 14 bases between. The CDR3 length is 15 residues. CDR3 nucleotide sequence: TGCGCCAGCAGCTTGGCTGGAGACCCGGGGGAGACCCAGTACTTC. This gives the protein CASSLAGDPGETQYF.

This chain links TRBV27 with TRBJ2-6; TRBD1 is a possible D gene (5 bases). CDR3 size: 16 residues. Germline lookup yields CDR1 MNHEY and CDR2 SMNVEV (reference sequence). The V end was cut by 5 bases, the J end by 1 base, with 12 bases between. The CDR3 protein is CASSPFAGSGANVLTF. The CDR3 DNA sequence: TGTGCCAGCAGTCCTTTCGCAGGGTCTGGGGCCAACGTCCTGACTTTC. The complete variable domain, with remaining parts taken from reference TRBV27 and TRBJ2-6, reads EAQVTQNPRYLITVTGKKLTVTCSQNMNHEYMSWYRQDPGLGLRQIYYSMNVEVTDKGDVPEGYKVSRKEKRNFPLILESPSPNQTSLYFCASSPFAGSGANVLTFGAGSRLTVL.

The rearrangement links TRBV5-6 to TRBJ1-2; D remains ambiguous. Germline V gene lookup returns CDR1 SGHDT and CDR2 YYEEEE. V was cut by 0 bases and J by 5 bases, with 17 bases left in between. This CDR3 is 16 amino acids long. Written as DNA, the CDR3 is TGTGCCAGCAGCTTGGAGGATCGGGGTGGGATTTATGGCTACACCTTC. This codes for CASSLEDRGGIYGYTF.